A single sample gave rise to the 2 T cell receptor beta chains below, sequenced in a study of blood T cell repertoires in COVID-19. The method was immunoSEQ multiplex PCR; TCRdb's version includes in-frame clones alone and lacks a portion of them. Of over 150,000 clones in the sample, around 78% were seen once. Sequencing was carried out using peripheral blood. The receptors here all came from a man at least 80 years old with acute or convalescent COVID-19.

The V call is TRBV11-2, the J call TRBJ2-1; 10 bases map to TRBD1. The V gene's germline CDR1 is SGHAT and CDR2 FQNNGV. Losses at the gene ends were 5 bases for V and 5 bases for J; bases not matched to a gene: 6. The CDR3 consists of 15 residues. Written as DNA, the CDR3 is TGTGCCAGCAGCGCCTCGGGACAGGGGCACAATGAGCAGTTCTTC. This encodes CASSASGQGHNEQFF.

J is TRBJ1-1 and V is TRBV7-9; no firm D call. The CDR3 is made up of 13 amino acids. From germline, CDR1 is SEHNR and CDR2 FQNEAQ (reference sequence). The ends were cut back, 5 bases at V and 0 bases at J, with 7 bases in the middle. The CDR3 nucleotides are TGTGCCAGCAGCCCTTCTCTGAACACTGAAGCTTTCTTT. Translating it yields CASSPSLNTEAFF.